These T cell receptor beta chains were read from a single sample in a study of blood T cell repertoires in COVID-19. Sequenced by immunoSEQ multiplex PCR; TCRdb stores in-frame clones only, minus some. The table records about 140,000 clones, roughly 76% of them present only once. Sequencing was carried out using peripheral blood. Receptors were obtained from a woman aged 45-60 years with active or convalescent COVID-19. The CDR3 runs from the conserved cysteine through the conserved F or W. A D gene is named only where the DNA matches it firmly. Expanded clones get a size class; other rows say once, few or many, or leave the size out.

>-|-|TRBJ1-3|TRBV6-1
TGTGCCAGCAGTGAATCGACTTTGAACACCATATATTTT
CASSESTLNTIYF
>-|-|TRBJ1-4|TRBV6-1
TGTGCCAGCAGTGAAGGTATTGGGGGGAGCTTAGGAGAAAAACTGTTTTTT
CASSEGIGGSLGEKLFF
>few|-|TRBJ1-2|TRBV6-5
TGTGCCAGCAGCCTAAATAACTATGGCTACACCTTC
CASSLNNYGYTF
>-|TRBD2|TRBJ2-7|TRBV28
TGTGCCACCAACCGAGCGGGAGCGATCTCCTACGAGCAGTACTTC
CATNRAGAISYEQYF
>-|-|TRBJ1-1|TRBV15
TGTGCCACCCAGGAGAACACTGAAGCTTTCTTT
CATQENTEAFF
>once|TRBD1|TRBJ2-6|TRBV18
TGTGCCAGCCAGGACAGGACTGGGGCCAACGTCCTGACTTTC
CASQDRTGANVLTF
>-|-|TRBJ2-5|TRBV5-1
TGCGCCAGCAGCTTACTTCTTGAGCAAGAGACCCAGTACTTC
CASSLLLEQETQYF
>few|TRBD2|TRBJ2-1|TRBV18
TGTGCCAGCTCACCAAAGCGGGAGGGCCTTAATGAGCAGTTCTTC
CASSPKREGLNEQFF
>few|TRBD2|TRBJ2-5|TRBV5-1
TGCGCCAGCAGTCTTTCCGGGACTAATCGGGGAGAGACCCAGTACTTC
CASSLSGTNRGETQYF
>-|-|TRBJ2-7|TRBV27
TGTGCCAGCAGTTCGTTCGGGGGAGCCTACGAGCAGTACTTC
CASSSFGGAYEQYF
>-|-|TRBJ1-3|TRBV9
TGTGCCAGCAGCGCCCCAAATGGAAACACCATATATTTT
CASSAPNGNTIYF
>-|-|TRBJ2-2|TRBV4-1
TGCGCCAGCAGCCAAGATCTCGGTTCCGGGGAGCTGTTTTTT
CASSQDLGSGELFF
>-|-|TRBJ2-2|TRBV5-4
TGTGCCAGCACCCGTTGGGGCAGCCCGAACACCGGGGAGCTGTTTTTT
CASTRWGSPNTGELFF
>few|TRBD2|TRBJ2-7|TRBV4-1
TGCGCCAGCAGCCAAGAAAATCTAGCGGGGGGCTACGAGCAGTACTTC
CASSQENLAGGYEQYF
>once|-|TRBJ1-2|TRBV7-2
TGTGCCAGCAGCTTAGATCTACCATATGGCTACACCTTC
CASSLDLPYGYTF
>-|TRBD1|TRBJ2-7|TRBV6-1
TGTGCCAGCAGAGAAGAGGGGGCCAGCGAGCAGTACTTC
CASREEGASEQYF
>once|-|TRBJ2-7|TRBV11-1
TGTGCCAGCAGCTTAGAGGGGACACTTAACTACGAGCAGTACTTC
CASSLEGTLNYEQYF
>-|-|TRBJ2-3|TRBV4-1
TGCGCCAGCAGCCAAGAAGGGGTTCACCGGAGCACAGATACGCAGTATTTT
CASSQEGVHRSTDTQYF
>-|TRBD1|TRBJ1-1|TRBV28
TGTGCCAGCAGGGTATCGACAGGGTATGGCACTGAAGCTTTCTTT
CASRVSTGYGTEAFF
>few|-|TRBJ2-1|TRBV15
TGTGCCACCAGCAGAGATCGGAACCAGGGAAAGGGTATGGAGCAGTTCTTC
CATSRDRNQGKGMEQFF
>once|-|TRBJ1-3|TRBV3-1/TRBV3-2
TGTGCCAGCAGCCAAGGCAGGTCTAGCCTAGCCATATATTTT
CASSQGRSSLAIYF
>-|-|TRBJ1-2|TRBV30
TGTGCCTGGGGCAGCCGTTCGGGTAACTATGGCTACACCTTC
CAWGSRSGNYGYTF
>-|TRBD1|TRBJ1-2|TRBV7-8
TGTGCCAGCAGCTTAGAGTTAAGGACAGGAGATGGCTACACCTTC
CASSLELRTGDGYTF
>-|-|TRBJ2-5|TRBV19
TGTGCCAGTAGTACCCTACAGGGTCCAAGGGCCCAGTACTTC
CASSTLQGPRAQYF
>-|-|TRBJ2-1|TRBV7-9
TGTGCCAGCAGCTTTCCGGACCGTAGCGAGTTCTTC
CASSFPDRSEFF
>once|TRBD2|TRBJ2-5|TRBV2
TGTGCCAGCAGTCCCGGGACTAGCGGTATCTCGACCCAGTACTTC
CASSPGTSGISTQYF
>few|TRBD2|TRBJ2-5|TRBV7-7
TGTGCTAGCAGCCAGACTAGCGCGACCGTACAAGAGACCCAGTACTTC
CASSQTSATVQETQYF
>-|TRBD2|TRBJ2-1|TRBV7-8
TGTGCCAGCAGTTCTAGCGGGAACTCCTACAATGAGCAGTTCTTC
CASSSSGNSYNEQFF
>once|TRBD2|TRBJ2-1|TRBV7-2
TGTGCCAGCAGCGTCACCACGCCGGGACTAGCGAGACCCCAGTTCTTC
CASSVTTPGLARPQFF
>-|-|TRBJ2-1|TRBV29-1
TGCAGCGTTGAGTACACCTCCTACAATGAGCAGTTCTTC
CSVEYTSYNEQFF
>-|TRBD2|TRBJ2-1|TRBV15
TGTGCCACCAGAGGACTAGCGGAGGACAATGAGCAGTTCTTC
CATRGLAEDNEQFF
>-|-|TRBJ2-3|TRBV6-1
TGTGCCAGCAGTGAAGTTTGGCAAAAGAGCACAGATACGCAGTATTTT
CASSEVWQKSTDTQYF
>-|-|TRBJ1-1|TRBV6-6
TGTGCCAGCAGTCCCGGGGGGGGCAACGGGAACACTGAAGCTTTCTTT
CASSPGGGNGNTEAFF
>-|-|TRBJ2-5|TRBV4-1
TGCGCCAGCAGCCAAGGAGATCTAGTAGAGACCCAGTACTTC
CASSQGDLVETQYF
>-|-|TRBJ2-6|TRBV25-1
TGTGCCAGCCGTTCTGGGGCCAACGTCCTGACTTTC
CASRSGANVLTF
>-|TRBD1|TRBJ2-7|TRBV5-1
TGCGCCAGCAGCGACCCGGGACAGGGGACCTCCTACGAGCAGTACTTC
CASSDPGQGTSYEQYF
>few|-|TRBJ2-5|TRBV20-1
TGCAGTGCTAGCGGGAGAGAGACCCAGTACTTC
CSASGRETQYF
>-|TRBD1|TRBJ2-1|TRBV18
TGTGCCAGCTCACCAGGGACAGGGGGCCCAAATGAGCAGTTCTTC
CASSPGTGGPNEQFF
>-|-|TRBJ1-2|TRBV25-1
TGTGCCAGCAGTAATATACAGGGCGACTATGGCTACACCTTC
CASSNIQGDYGYTF
>-|-|TRBJ1-5|TRBV28
TGTGCCAGCAGTTTATACGGGGTTGGTCAGCCCCAGCATTTT
CASSLYGVGQPQHF
>-|-|TRBJ2-2|TRBV7-8
TGTGCCAGCAGCTTAGTATTCACCGGGGAGCTGTTTTTT
CASSLVFTGELFF
>-|-|TRBJ1-1|TRBV19
TGTGCCAGTTTGAGTTGGTCAGGGCAGGACACTGAAGCTTTCTTT
CASLSWSGQDTEAFF
>-|-|TRBJ1-2|TRBV21-1
TGTGCCAGCAGCAAAGCGCGGGGGGAAGAGCACTATGGCTACACCTTC
CASSKARGEEHYGYTF
>-|TRBD2|TRBJ2-7|TRBV6-2/TRBV6-3
TGTGCCAGCAGTTGGACTAGCGGGAGCCCTAATGAGTACGAGCAGTACTTC
CASSWTSGSPNEYEQYF
>-|-|TRBJ1-1|TRBV6-5
TGTGCCAGCAGTTACTTCCAGGGAGAAGCTTTCTTT
CASSYFQGEAFF
>-|TRBD1|TRBJ1-2|TRBV30
TGTGCCTGGACCCGGGACAGGGGAGGCGGCTACACCTTC
CAWTRDRGGGYTF
>-|TRBD1|TRBJ1-2|TRBV6-2/TRBV6-3
TGTGCCAGCAGTACCAAGGACAGGCGAGGCTACACCTTC
CASSTKDRRGYTF
>-|-|TRBJ1-5|TRBV6-6
TGTGCCAGCGGGGGGGGGTTGAGTAACAATCAGCCCCAGCATTTT
CASGGGLSNNQPQHF
>-|TRBD1|TRBJ1-1|TRBV6-2/TRBV6-3
TGTGCCAGCAGTTACCGATCCGGACAGGGGGCAGCGAACACTGAAGCTTTCTTT
CASSYRSGQGAANTEAFF
>few|-|TRBJ2-3|TRBV11-2
TGTGCCAGCAGCTTAGGGTTAGGGGCGGATACGCAGTATTTT
CASSLGLGADTQYF
>-|TRBD1|TRBJ2-5|TRBV7-8
TGTGCCAGCAGCTTACCTAAGACAGGGACCCGGGAGACCCAGTACTTC
CASSLPKTGTRETQYF
>few|TRBD1|TRBJ1-4|TRBV6-1
TGTGCCAGCAGTGACAGACAGGGCCGATTCGATGAAAAACTGTTTTTT
CASSDRQGRFDEKLFF
>-|TRBD1|TRBJ2-1|TRBV7-2
TGTGCCAGCAGCTTAGACAGGGGGGTCGATGAGCAGTTCTTC
CASSLDRGVDEQFF
>few|-|TRBJ2-7|TRBV27
TGTGCCAGCAGTTTAACGGGGGGCCCTGCCTACGAGCAGTACTTC
CASSLTGGPAYEQYF
>-|TRBD1|TRBJ2-2|TRBV23-1
TGCGCCAGCAGTCAACTGGACAGGGGGTTCTCCAAATTAGCCTGGGAGCTGTTTTTT
CASSQLDRGFSKLAWELFF
>-|TRBD1|TRBJ1-6|TRBV15
TGTGCCACCAGCAGGGAGGCTACAGGGGGTTCACCCCTCCACTTT
CATSREATGGSPLHF
>-|-|TRBJ1-5|TRBV21-1
TGTGCCAGCAGCAAAGCGCTCGGCAGGGGGGTAAATCAGCCCCAGCATTTT
CASSKALGRGVNQPQHF
>few|-|TRBJ1-4|TRBV28
TGTGCCAGCAGTTACACCGAAAAACTGTTTTTT
CASSYTEKLFF
>few|TRBD1|TRBJ1-4|TRBV29-1
TGCAGCGTTGTCGCAGGGGGCGGTGAAAAACTGTTTTTT
CSVVAGGGEKLFF
>-|-|TRBJ1-6|TRBV9
TGTGCCAGCAGCGATACGAGTAATTCACCCCTCCACTTT
CASSDTSNSPLHF